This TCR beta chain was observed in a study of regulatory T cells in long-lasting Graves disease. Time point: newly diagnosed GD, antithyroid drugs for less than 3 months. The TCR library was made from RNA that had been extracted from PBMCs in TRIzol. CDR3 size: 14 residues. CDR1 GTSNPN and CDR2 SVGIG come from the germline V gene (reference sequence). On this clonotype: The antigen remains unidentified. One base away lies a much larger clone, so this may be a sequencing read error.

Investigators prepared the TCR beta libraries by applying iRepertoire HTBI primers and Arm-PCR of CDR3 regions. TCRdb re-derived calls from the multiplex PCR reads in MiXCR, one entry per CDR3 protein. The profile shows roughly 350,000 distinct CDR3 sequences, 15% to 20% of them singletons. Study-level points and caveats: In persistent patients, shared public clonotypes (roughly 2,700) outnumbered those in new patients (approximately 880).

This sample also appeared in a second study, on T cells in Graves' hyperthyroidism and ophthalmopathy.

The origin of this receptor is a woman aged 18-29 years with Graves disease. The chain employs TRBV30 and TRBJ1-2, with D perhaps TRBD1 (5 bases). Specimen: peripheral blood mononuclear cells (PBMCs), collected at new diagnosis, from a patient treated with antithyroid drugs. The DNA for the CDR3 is TGTGTCTGGAGTGCCCGGGGGGGACACTATGGCTACACCTTC. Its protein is CVWSARGGHYGYTF.